The 7 T cell receptor beta chains below all came from one sample that was sequenced in a study of T-cell memory formation after mild COVID-19. TCRdb used MiXCR to reprocess the 5' RACE reads, holding one entry per CDR3 protein. The table has approximately 260,000 distinct CDR3 sequences, roughly 17% seen once. Sequenced input: PBMCs or a T cell subset sorted from them (not recorded which). The source is a man aged 18 to 29 who had mild COVID-19 (a few samples of this study predate the infection). Cell type and time point are not known.

This clonotype occurred many times. The V and J genes are TRBV5-4 and TRBJ2-3; D gene ambiguous. This CDR3 comprises 14 residues. Trimming removed 5 bases from V and 0 bases from J, with 10 bases in between. The V gene's germline CDR1 is SGHNT and CDR2 YYREEE (reference sequence). CDR3 loop: CASRVQSSTDTQYF. CDR3 bases: TGTGCCAGCAGAGTACAGTCTAGCACAGATACGCAGTATTTT.

This clonotype has at least ten counts. The rearrangement links TRBV29-1 to TRBJ1-1; no reliable D call. Germline V gene data show CDR1 as SQVTM and CDR2 as ANQGSEA. V lost 4 bases and J lost 2, with 2 bases in between. The CDR3 sequence is 10 residues long. The CDR3 here is CSVGNTEAFF. Here the CDR3 DNA reads TGCAGCGTTGGAAACACTGAAGCTTTCTTT. The full variable domain, with the rest looked up from reference TRBV29-1 and TRBJ1-1, is SAVISQKPSRDICQRGTSLTIQCQVDSQVTMMFWYRQQPGQSLTLIATANQGSEATYESGFVIDKFPISRPNLTFSTLTVSNMSPEDSSIYLCSVGNTEAFFGQGTRLTVV.

The J gene is TRBJ2-7, the V gene TRBV7-2; either TRBD1 or TRBD2 may supply D (5 bases each). The CDR3 extends over 13 amino acids. The germline V gene has CDR1 SGHTA and CDR2 FQGNSA. V was trimmed by 5 bases and J by 7 bases, leaving 15 bases between them. The CDR3 loop is CASSQGVWGEQYF. The DNA of the CDR3 is TGTGCCAGCAGCCAAGGGGTTTGGGGGGAGCAGTACTTC. The entire variable domain, with the rest obtained from reference TRBV7-2 and TRBJ2-7, is as follows: GAGVSQSPSNKVTEKGKDVELRCDPISGHTALYWYRQSLGQGLEFLIYFQGNSAPDKSGLPSDRFSAERTGGSVSTLTIQRTQQEDSAVYLCASSQGVWGEQYFGPGTRLTVT.

The V and J genes are TRBV5-1 and TRBJ2-5; D is ambiguous. Germline CDR1 is SGHRS and CDR2 is YFSETQ. The CDR3 totals 13 residues. The ends were cut back, 0 bases at V and 5 bases at J, with 8 bases in the middle. CDR3 bases: TGCGCCAGCAGCTTGGAGCCGCGGGAGACCCAGTACTTC. Translated, it gives CASSLEPRETQYF.

This clonotype was seen a handful of times. The rearrangement links TRBV7-2 to TRBJ2-7; 13 bases line up with TRBD2. Germline trimming cut 6 bases from V and 9 bases from J; bases unmatched to any gene: 11. This CDR3 comprises 15 residues. CDR1 is SGHTA and CDR2 is FQGNSA in the germline V gene. The CDR3 sequence is CASRPPGLAGLGQYF. CDR3 in DNA: TGTGCCAGCAGACCTCCGGGACTAGCGGGACTCGGGCAGTACTTC.

The chain carries TRBV6-5 and TRBJ2-2, with a possible D match to TRBD2 (6 bases). Per germline, CDR1 MNHEY and CDR2 SVGAGI. V lost 6 bases to trimming and J lost 0 bases, with 11 bases between them. The CDR3 sequence is 15 residues long. The CDR3 reads CASSRGLSNTGELFF. The DNA for the CDR3 is TGTGCCAGCAGCCGGGGACTGTCGAACACCGGGGAGCTGTTTTTT.

This rearrangement joins TRBV5-1 to TRBJ1-5; 10 bases are a match to TRBD1. The CDR3 covers 15 residues. V was clipped by 4 bases and J by 7 bases; unmatched bases: 8. The germline V gene encodes CDR1 SGHRS and CDR2 YFSETQ. The DNA for the CDR3 is TGCGCCAGCAGCCCGACAGGGGGCCGGGGGCAGCCCCAGCATTTT. Residues: CASSPTGGRGQPQHF. Full variable domain (missing parts from reference TRBV5-1 and TRBJ1-5): KAGVTQTPRYLIKTRGQQVTLSCSPISGHRSVSWYQQTPGQGLQFLFEYFSETQRNKGNFPGRFSGRQFSNSRSEMNVSTLELGDSALYLCASSPTGGRGQPQHFGDGTRLSIL.